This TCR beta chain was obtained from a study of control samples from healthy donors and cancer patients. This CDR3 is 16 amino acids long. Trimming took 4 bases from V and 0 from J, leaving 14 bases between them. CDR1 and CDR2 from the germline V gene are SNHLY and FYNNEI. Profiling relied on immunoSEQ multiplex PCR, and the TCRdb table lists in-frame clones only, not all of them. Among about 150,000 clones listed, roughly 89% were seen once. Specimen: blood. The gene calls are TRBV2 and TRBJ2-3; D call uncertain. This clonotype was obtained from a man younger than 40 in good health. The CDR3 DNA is TGTGCCAGCAGTGGAGCCGCAGGCAGGAGCACAGATACGCAGTATTTT. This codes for CASSGAAGRSTDTQYF.